This is a list of T cell receptor beta chains from one sample in a study of blood T cell repertoires in COVID-19. Profiling relied on immunoSEQ multiplex PCR, and the TCRdb table lists in-frame clones only, not all of them. The sample comprises roughly 28,000 clones, roughly 89% of which are singletons, and approximately 50% rests with the top ten. Sequencing was carried out using peripheral blood. The receptors derive from a human donor with acute or convalescent COVID-19. The donor label of this sample is uncertain. Both conserved end residues are part of each CDR3. The D gene is left open where the match is weak. Rows may omit the clone size; those that give it use once, few, many or a size class.

clone_size: .
v_call: TRBV18
d_call: .
j_call: TRBJ1-4
cdr3_aa: CASSPMDTRPEKLFF
cdr3_nt: TGTGCCAGCTCACCGATGGACACACGGCCAGAAAAACTGTTTTTT

clone_size: .
v_call: TRBV19
d_call: .
j_call: TRBJ2-3
cdr3_aa: CASSHSGTQYF
cdr3_nt: TGTGCCAGTAGCCATTCCGGTACGCAGTATTTT

clone_size: once
v_call: TRBV6-5
d_call: .
j_call: TRBJ2-2
cdr3_aa: CASKGQTIGGELFF
cdr3_nt: TGTGCCAGTAAGGGACAAACTATAGGGGGGGAGCTGTTTTTT

clone_size: .
v_call: TRBV9
d_call: .
j_call: TRBJ2-7
cdr3_aa: CASSVEFDGEQYF
cdr3_nt: TGTGCCAGCAGCGTAGAGTTCGACGGGGAGCAGTACTTC

clone_size: once
v_call: TRBV28
d_call: TRBD2
j_call: TRBJ2-1
cdr3_aa: CAGGDLVNEQFF
cdr3_nt: TGTGCCGGGGGGGACTTAGTCAATGAGCAGTTCTTC

clone_size: .
v_call: TRBV5-1
d_call: .
j_call: TRBJ2-1
cdr3_aa: CASSLSGSSYNEQFF
cdr3_nt: TGCGCCAGCAGCTTGTCGGGTTCCTCCTACAATGAGCAGTTCTTC

clone_size: .
v_call: TRBV4-1
d_call: TRBD2
j_call: TRBJ2-3
cdr3_aa: CASSERGASGPTQYF
cdr3_nt: TGCGCCAGCAGCGAACGTGGGGCTAGCGGGCCTACGCAGTATTTT

clone_size: .
v_call: TRBV12-2
d_call: .
j_call: TRBJ2-1
cdr3_aa: CASRLPTSGAYNEQFF
cdr3_nt: TGTGCAAGTCGCTTACCAACTAGCGGGGCCTACAATGAGCAGTTCTTC

clone_size: once
v_call: TRBV18
d_call: TRBD1
j_call: TRBJ2-2
cdr3_aa: CASSPRDRMNTGELFF
cdr3_nt: TGTGCCAGCTCACCTCGGGACAGGATGAACACCGGGGAGCTGTTTTTT

clone_size: once
v_call: TRBV19
d_call: TRBD1
j_call: TRBJ1-1
cdr3_aa: CASSIQGAARGAFF
cdr3_nt: TGTGCCAGTAGTATACAGGGGGCGGCGCGGGGAGCTTTCTTT

clone_size: few
v_call: TRBV28
d_call: .
j_call: TRBJ1-5
cdr3_aa: CASSFKPGSNQPQHF
cdr3_nt: TGTGCCAGCAGTTTTAAGCCAGGGAGCAATCAGCCCCAGCATTTT

clone_size: .
v_call: TRBV9
d_call: .
j_call: TRBJ1-5
cdr3_aa: CASSSRDYNQPQHF
cdr3_nt: TGTGCCAGCAGCTCCCGGGACTACAATCAGCCCCAGCATTTT

clone_size: .
v_call: TRBV3-1/TRBV3-2
d_call: .
j_call: TRBJ1-2
cdr3_aa: CASSQESGYYGYTF
cdr3_nt: TGTGCCAGCAGCCAAGAATCGGGGTACTATGGCTACACCTTC

clone_size: .
v_call: TRBV7-8
d_call: TRBD1
j_call: TRBJ1-4
cdr3_aa: CASSTRQGTAEKLFF
cdr3_nt: TGTGCCAGCAGCACGCGACAGGGGACCGCTGAAAAACTGTTTTTT

clone_size: .
v_call: TRBV7-9
d_call: TRBD2
j_call: TRBJ2-5
cdr3_aa: CASSFSSGGQTQYF
cdr3_nt: TGTGCCAGCAGCTTTTCTAGCGGGGGGCAGACCCAGTACTTC

clone_size: .
v_call: TRBV6-1
d_call: TRBD1
j_call: TRBJ1-4
cdr3_aa: CASSEFGTVAEKLFF
cdr3_nt: TGTGCCAGCAGTGAATTTGGGACAGTGGCTGAAAAACTGTTTTTT

clone_size: .
v_call: TRBV11-2
d_call: .
j_call: TRBJ1-1
cdr3_aa: CASSLHWNTEAFF
cdr3_nt: TGTGCCAGCAGCCTCCACTGGAACACTGAAGCTTTCTTT

clone_size: .
v_call: TRBV2
d_call: TRBD1
j_call: TRBJ1-5
cdr3_aa: CASRRQGASNQPQHF
cdr3_nt: TGTGCCAGCAGGAGACAGGGGGCGAGCAATCAGCCCCAGCATTTT

clone_size: .
v_call: TRBV19
d_call: .
j_call: TRBJ2-4
cdr3_aa: CASSIVRAAKNIQYF
cdr3_nt: TGTGCCAGTAGTATAGTTCGAGCAGCCAAAAACATTCAGTACTTC

clone_size: .
v_call: TRBV27
d_call: TRBD1
j_call: TRBJ1-6
cdr3_aa: CASTQTQGAGSPLHF
cdr3_nt: TGTGCCAGCACCCAGACGCAGGGGGCAGGGTCACCCCTCCACTTT

clone_size: .
v_call: TRBV19
d_call: TRBD1
j_call: TRBJ2-1
cdr3_aa: CASNDRGSYNEQFF
cdr3_nt: TGTGCCAGTAATGACAGGGGCTCCTACAATGAGCAGTTCTTC

clone_size: .
v_call: TRBV7-8
d_call: .
j_call: TRBJ1-6
cdr3_aa: CASSFRSSPLHF
cdr3_nt: TGTGCCAGCAGCTTCCGAAGCTCACCCCTCCACTTT

clone_size: .
v_call: TRBV19
d_call: TRBD2
j_call: TRBJ2-7
cdr3_aa: CASSTGLAGGMRTYEQYF
cdr3_nt: TGTGCCAGTAGTACGGGACTAGCGGGAGGTATGAGGACCTACGAGCAGTACTTC

clone_size: few
v_call: TRBV4-1
d_call: TRBD1
j_call: TRBJ1-5
cdr3_aa: CASSLTGISNQPQHF
cdr3_nt: TGCGCCAGCAGCCTGACAGGGATTTCCAATCAGCCCCAGCATTTT

clone_size: .
v_call: TRBV11-2
d_call: .
j_call: TRBJ2-3
cdr3_aa: CASSLRRGQSDTQYF
cdr3_nt: TGTGCCAGCAGCTTAAGGAGGGGCCAGTCAGATACGCAGTATTTT

clone_size: .
v_call: TRBV9
d_call: .
j_call: TRBJ2-5
cdr3_aa: CASSRSQGKETQYF
cdr3_nt: TGTGCCAGCAGCCGTAGCCAGGGCAAGGAGACCCAGTACTTC

clone_size: .
v_call: TRBV19
d_call: TRBD1
j_call: TRBJ1-2
cdr3_aa: CASSNRGSSGYTF
cdr3_nt: TGTGCCAGTAGTAACAGGGGATCTTCTGGCTACACCTTC

clone_size: .
v_call: TRBV6-5
d_call: .
j_call: TRBJ2-3
cdr3_aa: CASKSSRGLGGRYF
cdr3_nt: TGTGCCAGCAAAAGTAGTAGGGGATTGGGGGGTCGGTATTTT